The clone carrying this T cell receptor beta chain was seen ten or more times. TCRdb processed the 5' RACE reads anew with MiXCR; each CDR3 protein has one entry. The data hold 25,000 to 30,000 distinct CDR3 sequences, with around 10% observed a single time. Among the participants, healthy controls were blood bank volunteers in Maryland, USA. This entry belongs to a study of neurological immune-mediated disorders. The CDR3 is 12 amino acids. The germline V and J ends were trimmed by 3 bases and 5 bases, with 8 bases remaining between them. Germline V gene lookup returns CDR1 SGDLS and CDR2 YYNGEE. The sequence derives from a woman aged 60-75 years in good health. What was sequenced was PBMCs. The V and J genes are TRBV9 and TRBJ1-1; D is ambiguous. The CDR3 region has the DNA TGTGCCAGCAGCGGTTCCGGGACTGAAGCTTTCTTT. Translating it yields CASSGSGTEAFF.